Presented here are 26 T cell receptor beta chains from one specimen sequenced in a study of T-cell reconstitution after alpha-beta-depleted transplantation in children. For TCRbeta, the library was prepared with unique molecular identifiers. TCRdb recomputed calls from the PCR reads with MiXCR, one row per CDR3 protein. Of about 600,000 distinct CDR3 sequences listed, under 25% are singletons. The input for sequencing was PBMCs, mostly from graft donor cells, taken 360 days after TCRalphabeta/CD19-depleted stem cell transplant. These receptors were collected from a boy under three years old who had a stem cell transplant for acute myeloid leukemia, so the T cells may come from the graft donor.

V gene TRBV4-3 combines with J gene TRBJ2-3; D call uncertain. The germline V and J ends were trimmed by 1 base and 2 bases, with 13 bases remaining between them. Germline lookup yields CDR1 LGHNA and CDR2 YSLEER. This CDR3 has 16 residues. CDR3: CASSQVLVSYTDTQYF. The CDR3 nucleotides read TGCGCCAGCAGCCAAGTGCTAGTGTCATACACAGATACGCAGTATTTT.

This chain joins TRBV19 and TRBJ1-5, with TRBD1 identical over 10 bases. This CDR3 has 15 residues. From germline, CDR1 is LNHDA and CDR2 SQIVND (reference sequence). V dropped 6 bases and J dropped 3; count of bases not matched to a gene: 5. Here the CDR3 reads CASSETGGLNQPQHF. CDR3 DNA sequence: TGTGCCAGTAGCGAGACAGGGGGCCTCAATCAGCCCCAGCATTTT.

The chain links TRBV4-2 to TRBJ1-2; perhaps TRBD1 as D (5 bases). The CDR3 extends over 17 amino acids. Per germline, CDR1 LGHNA and CDR2 YNFKEQ. The V and J ends lost 3 bases and 4 bases respectively, with 21 bases between them. CDR3 region: CASSQFSGEGTSYGYTF. The CDR3 DNA is TGTGCCAGCAGCCAGTTCTCCGGGGAGGGGACGAGCTATGGCTACACCTTC.

This clonotype was detected only a few times. J is TRBJ1-5 and V is TRBV20-1; D ambiguous. The V gene's germline CDR1 is DFQATT and CDR2 SNEGSKA (reference sequence). The CDR3 sequence is 14 residues long. V dropped 6 bases and J dropped 4 bases, with 16 bases sitting between them. The CDR3 protein is CSAHPGGENQPQHF. The CDR3 nucleotides are TGCAGTGCCCACCCGGGAGGTGAGAATCAGCCCCAGCATTTT.

This clonotype has only a few counts. V and J are TRBV12-3 or TRBV12-4 and TRBJ1-5; no definite D call. This CDR3 spans 15 amino acids. V lost 5 bases and J 3 bases, leaving 14 bases between the germline ends. Written as DNA, the CDR3 is TGTGCCAGCAGTGAGGACGGAGGTAACAATCAGCCCCAGCATTTT. It codes for CASSEDGGNNQPQHF.

In this sample, this clonotype turned up a few times. This chain joins TRBV20-1 and TRBJ2-7; D is unclear. The CDR3 totals 12 residues. From germline, CDR1 is DFQATT and CDR2 SNEGSKA (reference sequence). Trimming took off 0 bases at V and 1 base at J, with 4 bases between the two ends. Here the CDR3 reads CSARDESYEQYV. The CDR3 nucleotides are TGCAGTGCTAGAGATGAGTCCTACGAGCAGTACGTC.

This clonotype appeared a few times. The rearrangement uses TRBV20-1 and TRBJ2-1; TRBD2 aligns across 9 bases. The junction had 7 bases not matched to a gene; V was cut back by 0 bases and J by 4 bases. The CDR3 runs to 16 residues. Germline values: CDR1 DFQATT, CDR2 SNEGSKA (reference sequence). CDR3 amino acids: CSARENLAGSYNEQFF. For the CDR3, the DNA is TGCAGTGCTAGAGAAAACCTAGCGGGGAGTTACAATGAGCAGTTCTTC.

This clonotype was observed many times. This chain connects TRBV20-1 to TRBJ2-7; the D gene is possibly TRBD1 (5 bases). V was shortened by 3 bases and J by 3 bases, with 9 bases between the two germline ends. This CDR3 has 12 residues. In germline, CDR1 is DFQATT, CDR2 SNEGSKA (reference sequence). DNA of the CDR3: TGCAGTGCTAGGGACACCTACTACGAGCAGTACGTC. Translating gives CSARDTYYEQYV.

The rearrangement joins TRBV12-3 or TRBV12-4 to TRBJ1-1; D call uncertain. CDR3 size: 15 residues. The V gene lost 5 bases and the J gene lost 0 bases, with 13 bases spanning the gap. The CDR3 region has the DNA TGTGCCAGCAGTCCCCCAGGAGTTATGAACACTGAAGCTTTCTTT. Protein product: CASSPPGVMNTEAFF.

This clonotype came up many times. This rearrangement joins TRBV5-1 to TRBJ1-5, with 7 nucleotides matching TRBD1. This CDR3 is built from 16 residues. The junction had 7 bases not matched to a gene; V was cut back by 0 bases and J by 4 bases. The germline gives CDR1 SGHRS, CDR2 YFSETQ. The CDR3 bases are TGCGCCAGCAGCTTGGCACCCACAGGGGTGAATCAGCCCCAGCATTTT. Translation: CASSLAPTGVNQPQHF.

This clonotype was observed a handful of times. The CDR3 loop is CASSWGARPYEQYF. DNA of the CDR3: TGTGCCAGCAGTTGGGGCGCGAGACCCTACGAGCAGTACTTC. V gene TRBV27 combines with J gene TRBJ2-7, with D possibly TRBD1 on 5 matching bases. CDR1 MNHEY and CDR2 SMNVEV come from the germline V gene (reference sequence). V gave up 4 bases and J gave up 2 bases, with 12 bases separating them. This CDR3 spans 14 amino acids.

The chain recombines TRBV12-3 or TRBV12-4 with TRBJ2-1, with D tentatively TRBD2 (6 bases). There are 12 residues in the CDR3. V was cut by 7 bases and J by 9 bases, with 13 bases left in between. CDR3 DNA: TGTGCCAGCACCACTGCCGGGGGTGAGCAGTTCTTC. Protein sequence: CASTTAGGEQFF.

The chain combines TRBV14 with TRBJ1-4; 7 bases are a match to TRBD1. CDR1 and CDR2 from the germline V gene are SGHDN and FVKESK. CDR3 length equals 16 residues. V lost 0 bases, J lost 2 bases, and 3 bases stayed unmatched. CDR3: CASSQDQGVTNEKLFF. In nucleotides, the CDR3 is TGTGCCAGCAGCCAAGACCAGGGGGTTACTAATGAAAAACTGTTTTTT.

This clonotype was counted a few times. The chain has TRBV5-1 and TRBJ2-7; 8 bases are shared with TRBD1. Germline CDR1 SGHRS, CDR2 YFSETQ. CDR3 length: 14 amino acids. The V segment lost 4 bases and the J segment 3 bases; nucleotides outside the gene matches: 6. The CDR3 loop is CASSPQGAGYEQYF. DNA for the CDR3: TGCGCCAGCAGCCCCCAGGGGGCGGGCTACGAGCAGTACTTC. Using reference TRBV5-1 and TRBJ2-7 for the parts outside the CDR3, the full variable domain is KAGVTQTPRYLIKTRGQQVTLSCSPISGHRSVSWYQQTPGQGLQFLFEYFSETQRNKGNFPGRFSGRQFSNSRSEMNVSTLELGDSALYLCASSPQGAGYEQYFGPGTRLTVT.

This clonotype was recorded only once. The CDR3 sequence is CASSFQGMSYNEQFF. The CDR3 bases are TGTGCCAGCAGCTTCCAGGGGATGTCCTACAATGAGCAGTTCTTC. The rearrangement joins TRBV7-9 to TRBJ2-1; D perhaps matches TRBD1 (6 bases). This CDR3 has 15 residues. Germline CDR1 SEHNR, CDR2 FQNEAQ (reference sequence). Trimming left V 3 bases short and J 1 base short, with 10 bases between.

This clonotype appeared many times. V is TRBV27 and J is TRBJ1-1; possible D gene TRBD1, 5 bases. V shed 2 bases and J shed 0 bases, with 10 bases lying between them. CDR1 MNHEY and CDR2 SMNVEV come from the germline V gene (reference sequence). This CDR3 comprises 15 residues. CDR3 coding DNA: TGTGCCAGCAGTTTAAGCAGGACATTGAACACTGAAGCTTTCTTT. It encodes CASSLSRTLNTEAFF.

This clonotype was observed many times. The rearrangement links TRBV29-1 to TRBJ1-1, with D uncertain. Trimming removed 1 base at V and 4 bases at J, with 13 bases between. Germline V gene data show CDR1 as SQVTM and CDR2 as ANQGSEA. The CDR3 is made up of 14 amino acids. The CDR3 region has the DNA TGCAGCGTTGAAGCCTCAGTTGTGAGCACTGAAGCTTTCTTT. Encoded protein: CSVEASVVSTEAFF.

The chain links TRBV6-2 or TRBV6-3 to TRBJ1-5; maybe TRBD1 (6 bases). The CDR3 has 17 residues. Per germline, CDR1 MNHEY and CDR2 SVGEGT. V lost 2 bases to trimming and J lost 4 bases, with 18 bases between them. CDR3 DNA sequence: TGTGCCAGCAGTTACGTATTTTGGACAGAGGGAAATCAGCCCCAGCATTTT. Protein product: CASSYVFWTEGNQPQHF.

There are a few counts of this clonotype. The rearrangement uses TRBV6-5 and TRBJ2-7, with 7 bases fitting TRBD2. The germline V gene encodes CDR1 MNHEY and CDR2 SVGAGI. V was clipped by 2 bases and J by 3 bases; unmatched bases: 7. The CDR3 runs to 15 residues. This CDR3 reads CASSYGDGGGYEQYV. The CDR3 region has the DNA TGTGCCAGCAGTTACGGGGATGGCGGGGGCTACGAGCAGTACGTC.

The chain has TRBV11-2 and TRBJ2-1, with 9 bases that match TRBD2. The germline gives CDR1 SGHAT, CDR2 FQNNGV. The CDR3 loop spans 17 amino acids. V was clipped by 2 bases and J by 0 bases; unmatched bases: 5. The CDR3 DNA follows: TGTGCCAGCAGCTTAAGGCGGGGGGGGGTCTCCTACAATGAGCAGTTCTTC. Its translation: CASSLRRGGVSYNEQFF.

Only a few counts were recorded for this clonotype. The chain recombines TRBV29-1 with TRBJ2-5, with D possibly being TRBD2 (5 bases). This CDR3 has 15 residues. The V gene lost 2 bases and the J gene lost 1 base, with 14 bases spanning the gap. Germline CDR1 is SQVTM and CDR2 is ANQGSEA. CDR3 nucleotides: TGCAGCGTTGAAAGGCCAGGCGGGCCCCAAGAGACCCAGTACTTC. It codes for CSVERPGGPQETQYF.

J is TRBJ2-7 and V is TRBV7-2; tentative D call: TRBD2 (6 bases). Germline V gene data show CDR1 as SGHTA and CDR2 as FQGNSA. The CDR3 sequence is 15 residues long. The ends were cut back, 0 bases at V and 5 bases at J, with 14 bases in the middle. In DNA form, the CDR3 reads TGTGCCAGCAGCTTAGCATTCAGACTAGGTGACGAGCAGTACTTC. Its protein product is CASSLAFRLGDEQYF.

The rearrangement links TRBV12-3 or TRBV12-4 to TRBJ2-1; D possibly corresponds to TRBD2 (5 bases). This CDR3 comprises 12 residues. Deletions cut 3 bases from V and 11 bases from J, with 11 bases between. DNA of the CDR3: TGTGCCAGCAGTTTGGTGGGAGCGCAGCAGTTCTTC. It encodes CASSLVGAQQFF.

A few counts support this clonotype. The chain employs TRBV21-1 and TRBJ2-7. TRBV21-1 corresponds to a pseudogene. CDR3 length: 16 amino acids. CDR3 DNA sequence: TGTGCCAGCAGGTCGGGGTTTGTTAAGCCTTCCTACGAGCAGTACTTC. It translates to CASRSGFVKPSYEQYF.

This clonotype appeared many times. The J gene is TRBJ2-1, the V gene TRBV6-2 or TRBV6-3; TRBD1 might be the D (6 bases). Germline CDR1 reads MNHEY; CDR2 reads SVGEGT. The CDR3 loop spans 14 amino acids. V shed 6 bases and J shed 4 bases, with 13 bases lying between them. The CDR3 region has the DNA TGTGCCAGCAGCGACGGGACACTTTACAATGAGCAGTTCTTC. It yields the protein CASSDGTLYNEQFF.

This clonotype was detected a few times. This rearrangement joins TRBV4-3 to TRBJ2-4; D could derive from TRBD1 or TRBD2 (6 bases each). CDR1 and CDR2 (germline): LGHNA, YSLEER. Trimming removed 3 bases from V and 11 bases from J, with 14 bases in between. There are 13 residues in the CDR3. The CDR3 nucleotides are TGCGCCAGCAGCCAGGGGGGCCCCGCGGTTCAGTACTTC. This codes for CASSQGGPAVQYF.